This T cell receptor (beta chain) was profiled in a study of HIV-infected patients and healthy controls. The sample holds many counts of this clonotype. The target antigen is unknown. Alpha and beta constant-region primers primed reverse transcription of around 550 ng RNA. Alpha and beta chain libraries were made separately by chain-specific third strand synthesis with multiplexing indices. TCRdb redid the calling of the 5' RACE reads with MiXCR, one entry per CDR3 protein. This sample has about 18,000 distinct CDR3 sequences, with over 9% found just once. Trimming left V 4 bases short and J 2 bases short, with 14 bases between. Germline CDR1 is SGDLS and CDR2 is YYNGEE. The length of the CDR3 is 15 residues. Study findings and constraints: HLA types of the donors remained undetermined.

No cell fractionation was done, so the repertoire covers all unsorted peripheral blood T cells. The sequence was obtained from an adult in good health. The material sequenced was blood. The chain couples TRBV9 to TRBJ2-3; perhaps TRBD2 as D (5 bases). This CDR3 is CASSPHEGITDTQYF. The CDR3 nucleotides read TGTGCCAGCAGCCCTCATGAGGGTATCACAGATACGCAGTATTTT.